The 17 T cell receptor beta chains in this list originate from one sample, sequenced in a study of cytomegalovirus exposure and HLA in healthy donors. Vbeta (60) and Jbeta (13) primers were used in the PCR. Sequencing used immunoSEQ multiplex PCR; TCRdb keeps in-frame clones, though not all of them. The table records roughly 150,000 clones, about 80% of them present only once. The sample was PBMCs. The source is a woman aged 40 to 49 in good health and CMV-seronegative.

The V call is TRBV2, the J call TRBJ2-2, with a possible D match to TRBD2 (5 bases). Looked up from germline, CDR1 is SNHLY and CDR2 is FYNNEI. CDR3 length: 13 amino acids. Trimming took 4 bases from V and 7 from J, leaving 10 bases between them. CDR3 sequence reads: CASSVSEGGELFF. The CDR3 nucleotides read TGTGCCAGCAGTGTTAGTGAGGGCGGGGAGCTGTTTTTT.

With regard to this clone: Relative to the germline gene, one junction end is altered; a read error may explain this. The chain recombines TRBV7-9 with TRBJ2-7; D is unclear. Germline V gene data show CDR1 as SEHNR and CDR2 as FQNEAQ (reference sequence). The CDR3 loop spans 12 amino acids. The DNA for the CDR3 is TGTTCCAGCAGCTTTTCTGTCTACGAGCAGTACTTC. This codes for CSSSFSVYEQYF.

This chain uses TRBV7-2 with TRBJ2-1; D is possibly TRBD1 (6 bases). The CDR3 length is 13 residues. Germline lookup yields CDR1 SGHTA and CDR2 FQGNSA. V lost 5 bases, J lost 9 bases, and 14 bases lay in between. The CDR3 coding sequence is TGTGCCAGCAGCCTTAACACAGGGCGTGAGCAGTTCTTC. It specifies CASSLNTGREQFF. The whole variable domain, filled in from reference TRBV7-2 and TRBJ2-1, reads GAGVSQSPSNKVTEKGKDVELRCDPISGHTALYWYRQSLGQGLEFLIYFQGNSAPDKSGLPSDRFSAERTGGSVSTLTIQRTQQEDSAVYLCASSLNTGREQFFGPGTRLTVL.

In this sample, this clone turned up once. This chain connects TRBV5-4 to TRBJ2-1; 10 bases fit TRBD2. With V trimmed by 3 bases and J by 8 bases, 11 bases remained unmatched. CDR1 and CDR2 from the germline V gene are SGHNT and YYREEE (reference sequence). The CDR3 totals 16 residues. CDR3 DNA: TGTGCCAGCAGCTCCCAGGGGAGCGGGAGGGCCCATGAGCAGTTCTTC. Residues: CASSSQGSGRAHEQFF.

The V and J genes are TRBV12-5 and TRBJ1-4, with D possibly matching TRBD1 (6 bases). Looked up from germline, CDR1 is LGHNT and CDR2 is FRNRAP. V lost 3 bases, J lost 7 bases, and 12 bases lay in between. This CDR3 has 14 amino acids. Written as DNA, the CDR3 is TGTGCTAGTGGTTTAGGACAGCGGAGTGAAAAACTGTTTTTT. Translated: CASGLGQRSEKLFF.

V usage is TRBV2 and J usage is TRBJ2-5, with unresolved D. The V gene's germline CDR1 is SNHLY and CDR2 FYNNEI. Trimming took off 5 bases at V and 9 bases at J, with 10 bases between the two ends. The CDR3 consists of 11 residues. The CDR3: CASSLTHPQYF. In nucleotides, the CDR3 is TGTGCCAGCAGTCTCACTCATCCCCAGTACTTC.

This sequence joins TRBV9 and TRBJ1-3; D not certain. In germline, CDR1 is SGDLS, CDR2 YYNGEE. The CDR3 runs 14 residues. V lost 2 bases and J lost 1, with 7 bases in between. CDR3 residues: CASSVDNSGNTIYF. The CDR3 DNA sequence: TGTGCCAGCAGCGTCGACAATTCTGGAAACACCATATATTTT.

Details on this clone: A far larger clone is off by one base, so a read error is likely. The sample carries other DNA sequences with the same CDR3. The chain combines TRBV7-9 with TRBJ2-1; TRBD2 agrees at 12 bases. The germline V gene has CDR1 SEHNR and CDR2 FQNEAQ (reference sequence). The CDR3 runs to 19 residues. The CDR3 DNA is TGTGCGAGCAGCTTAGGGCGGCTAGCGGGGGGGGCACAGTCCGATGAGCAGTTCTTC. This encodes CASSLGRLAGGAQSDEQFF.

This rearrangement joins TRBV6-5 to TRBJ2-2, with a tentative D call TRBD1 (6 bases). Per germline, CDR1 MNHEY and CDR2 SVGAGI. This CDR3 is 15 amino acids long. The ends were cut back, 2 bases at V and 7 bases at J, with 14 bases in the middle. CDR3 amino acids: CASSYGNRVIGELFF. CDR3 DNA sequence: TGTGCCAGCAGTTACGGGAACAGGGTGATCGGGGAGCTGTTTTTT.

The chain carries TRBV10-2 and TRBJ2-7, with TRBD2 matching 10 bases. Germline V gene lookup returns CDR1 WSHSY and CDR2 SAAADI. The CDR3 runs to 15 residues. V lost 4 bases and J lost 6; bases outside the gene matches: 9. The CDR3 is CASSAILLAGGEQYF. DNA of the CDR3: TGCGCCAGCAGTGCCATTCTATTAGCGGGAGGCGAGCAGTACTTC.

This chain's CDR3 is CASSQDPSGRSRSASNVYEQYF. The CDR3, as DNA: TGTGCCAGCAGCCAAGATCCTAGCGGGAGATCGCGGAGCGCCTCCAACGTCTACGAGCAGTACTTC. The chain uses TRBV4-2 and TRBJ2-7, with 10 bases identical to TRBD2. CDR3 length equals 22 residues. Germline-derived CDR1 and CDR2 are LGHNA and YNFKEQ. V was clipped by 0 bases and J by 3 bases; unmatched bases: 23.

Details on this clone: One junction end disagrees with the germline gene, perhaps due to a read error. The same CDR3 is also encoded by other DNA sequences in this sample. This sequence joins TRBV9 and TRBJ2-5; a possible D gene is TRBD1 (5 bases). The germline V gene encodes CDR1 SGDLS and CDR2 YYNGEE. This CDR3 has 15 amino acids. Here the CDR3 reads CASSVENRKQETQYF. Written as DNA, the CDR3 is TGCGCCAGCAGCGTAGAGAACAGGAAACAAGAGACCCAGTACTTC. Full variable domain (missing parts from reference TRBV9 and TRBJ2-5): DSGVTQTPKHLITATGQRVTLRCSPRSGDLSVYWYQQSLDQGLQFLIQYYNGEERAKGNILERFSAQQFPDLHSELNLSSLELGDSALYFCASSVENRKQETQYFGPGTRLLVL.

This sequence joins TRBV7-2 and TRBJ1-5, with TRBD1 matching 9 bases. The CDR3 has 14 residues. The junction had 3 bases not matched to a gene; V was cut back by 3 bases and J by 6 bases. Germline CDR1 SGHTA, CDR2 FQGNSA. The CDR3: CASSLGQGSQPQHF. The CDR3 coding sequence is TGTGCCAGCAGCTTGGGACAGGGAAGTCAGCCCCAGCATTTT.

This chain connects TRBV7-8 to TRBJ1-4, with a tentative D call TRBD1 (5 bases). This CDR3 spans 15 amino acids. V shed 5 bases and J shed 6 bases, with 16 bases lying between them. From germline, CDR1 is SGHVS and CDR2 FQNEAQ. This CDR3 reads CASSDNRQLYEKLFF. DNA of the CDR3: TGTGCCAGCAGCGACAACAGGCAATTGTATGAAAAACTGTTTTTT.

The chain has TRBV10-3 and TRBJ2-1; tentative D call: TRBD1 (6 bases). With 3 bases removed from V and 4 bases from J, the gap between germline ends came to 13 bases. There are 15 residues in the CDR3. Germline assignment: CDR1 ENHRY and CDR2 SYGVKD. As DNA, the CDR3 is TGTGCCATCAGTGACTCCGGACAGTCATACAATGAGCAGTTCTTC. Encoded protein: CAISDSGQSYNEQFF.

This clone was detected only a few times. The V and J genes are TRBV7-2 and TRBJ1-5, with TRBD1 matching over 8 bases. CDR3 length: 14 residues. V was clipped by 5 bases and J by 5 bases; unmatched bases: 5. Germline V gene sequence: CDR1 SGHTA, CDR2 FQGNSA. In nucleotides, the CDR3 is TGTGCCAGCAGCCCGGACAGGGAATATCAGCCCCAGCATTTT. Translation: CASSPDREYQPQHF.

The chain couples TRBV6-5 to TRBJ2-2; 8 nucleotides agree with TRBD1. With V trimmed by 2 bases and J by 4 bases, 6 bases remained unmatched. The CDR3 length is 16 residues. Germline loops: CDR1 MNHEY, CDR2 SVGAGI. The CDR3 bases are TGTGCCAGCAGTTACGTGGCAGGGGGCGCCACCGGGGAGCTGTTTTTT. This encodes CASSYVAGGATGELFF.